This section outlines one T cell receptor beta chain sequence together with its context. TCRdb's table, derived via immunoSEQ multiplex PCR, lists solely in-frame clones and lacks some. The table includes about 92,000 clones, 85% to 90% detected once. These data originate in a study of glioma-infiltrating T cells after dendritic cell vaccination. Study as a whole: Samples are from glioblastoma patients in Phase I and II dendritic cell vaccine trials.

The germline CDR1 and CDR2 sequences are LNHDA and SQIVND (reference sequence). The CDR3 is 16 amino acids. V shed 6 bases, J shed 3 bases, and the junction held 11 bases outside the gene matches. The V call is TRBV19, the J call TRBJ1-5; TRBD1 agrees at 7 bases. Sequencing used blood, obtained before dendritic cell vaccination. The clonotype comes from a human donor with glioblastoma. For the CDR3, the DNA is TGTGCCAGTAGGCTCACAGGGGTTCGGGACAATCAGCCCCAGCATTTT. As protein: CASRLTGVRDNQPQHF.